This passage covers 18 T cell receptor beta chains from one sample sequenced in a study of shared clonotypes between healthy human individuals. TCRdb's table, derived via immunoSEQ multiplex PCR, lists solely in-frame clones and lacks some. Altogether a few million clones are present, approximately 95% being singletons, with the ten largest covering roughly 0.13%. Sequences were obtained from naive CD4+ T cells sorted from blood. The subset is: CD45RA+ positively selected. The receptors shown here come from a man aged 18 to 30 in good health.

The V call is TRBV5-1, the J call TRBJ1-6; 10 bases fit TRBD1. This CDR3 is built from 16 residues. Per the germline V gene, CDR1 is SGHRS and CDR2 is YFSETQ. J lost 5 bases, V lost 4 bases, and 6 bases had no gene match. In nucleotides, the CDR3 is TGCGCCAGCAGCCTGACGGACAGGGGGAATAATTCACCCCTCCACTTT. Amino acids: CASSLTDRGNNSPLHF. Looking up the rest from reference TRBV5-1 and TRBJ1-6 gives the full variable domain: KAGVTQTPRYLIKTRGQQVTLSCSPISGHRSVSWYQQTPGQGLQFLFEYFSETQRNKGNFPGRFSGRQFSNSRSEMNVSTLELGDSALYLCASSLTDRGNNSPLHFGNGTRLTVT.

The chain combines TRBV7-6 with TRBJ1-6; 11 bases line up with TRBD1. J lost 10 bases, V lost 2 bases, and 10 bases had no gene match. This CDR3 has 17 amino acids. Germline V gene data show CDR1 as SGHVS and CDR2 as FNYEAQ. Here the CDR3 DNA reads TGTGCCAGCAGCTTAAGGGGGCCCGGGACAGGGGGGTCACCCCTCCACTTT. This sequence encodes CASSLRGPGTGGSPLHF.

The J gene is TRBJ1-1, the V gene TRBV28; D is perhaps TRBD1 (6 bases). The germline CDR1 and CDR2 sequences are MDHEN and SYDVKM. V was shortened by 6 bases and J by 10 bases, with 18 bases between the two germline ends. The CDR3 is 13 amino acids. The CDR3 is CASSPGDLRGAFF. CDR3 DNA: TGTGCCAGCAGCCCAGGGGACTTACGAGGAGCTTTCTTT.

The CDR3 protein is CASSQRLAGGPGDTQYF. The DNA for the CDR3 is TGCGCCAGCAGCCAAAGACTAGCGGGAGGGCCGGGAGATACGCAGTATTTT. The chain has TRBV4-3 and TRBJ2-3; 14 bases fit TRBD2. The ends lost 2 bases at V and 5 bases at J; junction bases unmatched: 6. CDR1 LGHNA and CDR2 YSLEER come from the germline V gene. The CDR3 totals 17 residues.

The V gene is TRBV9, the J gene TRBJ2-2; D remains ambiguous. The CDR3 contains 16 residues. V gave up 3 bases and J gave up 0 bases, with 12 bases separating them. Per germline, CDR1 SGDLS and CDR2 YYNGEE. CDR3 bases: TGTGCCAGCAGCGGCTCTCAAGGGCCGAACACCGGGGAGCTGTTTTTT. Its protein is CASSGSQGPNTGELFF. The whole variable domain, filled in from reference TRBV9 and TRBJ2-2, reads DSGVTQTPKHLITATGQRVTLRCSPRSGDLSVYWYQQSLDQGLQFLIQYYNGEERAKGNILERFSAQQFPDLHSELNLSSLELGDSALYFCASSGSQGPNTGELFFGEGSRLTVL.

The V gene is TRBV18, the J gene TRBJ1-2, with D maybe TRBD1 (6 bases). Germline V lookup: CDR1 KGHSH, CDR2 LQKENI. V lost 1 base and J lost 6, with 9 bases in between. The CDR3 loop spans 13 amino acids. CDR3 nucleotides: TGTGCCAGCTCACCACAGTACAGGGATGGCTACACCTTC. Amino acids: CASSPQYRDGYTF.

The V and J genes are TRBV4-2 and TRBJ2-7; D is unclear. The ends were cut back, 0 bases at V and 4 bases at J, with 7 bases in the middle. CDR3 length equals 13 residues. CDR1 is LGHNA and CDR2 is YNFKEQ in the germline V gene. The CDR3 region has the DNA TGTGCCAGCAGCCAAGATCAGCTATACGAGCAGTACTTC. Translating it yields CASSQDQLYEQYF.

The chain recombines TRBV13 with TRBJ2-7; D is undetermined. CDR3 size: 14 residues. Germline CDR1 PRHDT, CDR2 FYEKMQ (reference sequence). The V end lost 0 bases, the J end lost 2 bases, and 8 bases lay between the germline ends. Written as DNA, the CDR3 is TGTGCCAGCAGCTTAGGCCACTTGGCCTACGAGCAGTACTTC. Translated, it gives CASSLGHLAYEQYF.

The chain employs TRBV28 and TRBJ2-4; TRBD1 is a possible D gene (6 bases). There are 20 residues in the CDR3. The V gene lost 4 bases and the J gene lost 0 bases, with 25 bases spanning the gap. Germline V gene data show CDR1 as MDHEN and CDR2 as SYDVKM. CDR3 bases: TGTGCCAGCAGTTCGATCCGACAGGACAACTTTAAACTAGCCAAAAACATTCAGTACTTC. Its protein is CASSSIRQDNFKLAKNIQYF.

The J gene is TRBJ2-3, the V gene TRBV6-1; TRBD2 agrees at 8 bases. The CDR3 sequence is 16 residues long. The V segment lost 2 bases and the J segment 2 bases; nucleotides outside the gene matches: 6. The germline gives CDR1 MNHNS, CDR2 SASEGT. DNA for the CDR3: TGTGCCAGCAGTGAATGGACTAGCAGCAACACAGATACGCAGTATTTT. It codes for CASSEWTSSNTDTQYF.

This clone was seen just once. The CDR3 bases are TGCGCCAGCGGGCTAGGACTAGCGGGGGCTCAAAGGCGCACAGATACGCAGTATTTT. Its translation is CASGLGLAGAQRRTDTQYF. The chain joins TRBV10-1 to TRBJ2-3; TRBD2 aligns across 13 bases. This CDR3 comprises 19 residues. In germline, CDR1 is WNHNN, CDR2 SYGVQD (reference sequence). V lost 8 bases and J lost 1; bases outside the gene matches: 15.

The chain carries TRBV28 and TRBJ1-2; 9 positions agree with TRBD1. Looked up from germline, CDR1 is MDHEN and CDR2 is SYDVKM. Trimming removed 5 bases from V and 7 bases from J; junction bases left unmatched: 8. The CDR3 is 14 residues long. In DNA, the CDR3 is TGTGCCAGCAGTCTACTACAGGGGGCCTCTGGCTACACCTTC. Protein: CASSLLQGASGYTF.

J is TRBJ1-1 and V is TRBV29-1, with 8 bases that match TRBD1. CDR1 SQVTM and CDR2 ANQGSEA come from the germline V gene. The CDR3 is 14 amino acids. Germline trimming cut 6 bases from V and 0 bases from J; bases unmatched to any gene: 6. The CDR3 DNA follows: TGCAGCGTGACTAACAGGGGGATGAACACTGAAGCTTTCTTT. It encodes CSVTNRGMNTEAFF.

The chain uses TRBV30 and TRBJ2-5; 8 bases match TRBD2. This CDR3 contains 14 residues. Germline V gene lookup returns CDR1 GTSNPN and CDR2 SVGIG (reference sequence). With 5 bases clipped from V and 3 bases from J, the junction kept 8 bases outside the gene matches. CDR3 loop: CAWESGRGEETQYF. The CDR3 coding sequence is TGTGCCTGGGAGAGCGGGAGAGGAGAAGAGACCCAGTACTTC.

This sequence joins TRBV5-1 and TRBJ2-7, with TRBD2 matching over 7 bases. The V segment lost 4 bases and the J segment 3 bases; nucleotides outside the gene matches: 7. Germline CDR1 and CDR2: SGHRS and YFSETQ. CDR3 length: 14 residues. As DNA, the CDR3 is TGCGCCAGCAGCGCGGGGACTACCGTCTACGAGCAGTACTTC. Protein: CASSAGTTVYEQYF. Based on the CDR3 plus reference TRBV5-1 and TRBJ2-7, the full variable domain is KAGVTQTPRYLIKTRGQQVTLSCSPISGHRSVSWYQQTPGQGLQFLFEYFSETQRNKGNFPGRFSGRQFSNSRSEMNVSTLELGDSALYLCASSAGTTVYEQYFGPGTRLTVT.

The J gene is TRBJ1-1, the V gene TRBV6-5; 7 bases map to TRBD1. V gave up 6 bases and J gave up 11 bases; unmatched junction bases: 9. CDR3 length equals 12 residues. Germline V gene sequence: CDR1 MNHEY, CDR2 SVGAGI. CDR3 loop: CASSQRQGDAFF. CDR3 DNA sequence: TGTGCCAGCAGCCAGAGACAGGGCGACGCTTTCTTT.

The rearrangement links TRBV14 to TRBJ1-5; the match to TRBD1 covers 7 bases. CDR3 length: 16 amino acids. Germline trimming cut 1 base from V and 4 bases from J; bases unmatched to any gene: 7. The V gene's germline CDR1 is SGHDN and CDR2 FVKESK. The CDR3 region is CASSQGEGGGNQPQHF. The CDR3 DNA follows: TGTGCCAGCAGCCAAGGGGAAGGGGGCGGTAATCAGCCCCAGCATTTT.

CDR3 amino acids: CASTSAGFAEAFF. CDR3 DNA sequence: TGTGCCAGCACCTCCGCGGGGTTCGCCGAAGCTTTCTTT. V gene TRBV6-5 combines with J gene TRBJ1-1; D is unresolved. There are 13 residues in the CDR3. In germline, CDR1 is MNHEY, CDR2 SVGAGI. The V and J ends lost 7 bases and 8 bases respectively, with 17 bases between them.